This is a list of T cell receptor beta chains from one sample in a study of blood T cell repertoires in COVID-19. This table comes from immunoSEQ multiplex PCR, and its TCRdb copy is limited to in-frame clones, with some not included. The data contain a few hundred thousand clones, 80% to 90% of them singletons. The sample taken for sequencing was peripheral blood. Receptor source: a woman older than 75 with acute or convalescent COVID-19. Both conserved end residues are part of each CDR3. A D gene is named only where the DNA matches it firmly. Expanded clones get a size class; other rows say once, few or many, or leave the size out.

TRBD1,TRBJ1-4,TRBV11-3,NA,CASSPDRGEKLFF,TGTGCCAGCAGCCCGGACAGGGGGGAAAAACTGTTTTTT
TRBD1,TRBJ2-1,TRBV19,NA,CASSGGQGAYNEQFF,TGTGCCAGTAGTGGGGGACAGGGGGCCTACAATGAGCAGTTCTTC
TRBD1,TRBJ1-2,TRBV4-3,NA,CASSQDPGQVYGYTF,TGCGCCAGCAGCCAAGATCCCGGACAGGTCTATGGCTACACCTTC
TRBD1,TRBJ1-6,TRBV27,NA,CASPGTGISPLHF,TGTGCCTCCCCCGGGACAGGGATTTCACCCCTCCACTTT
NA,TRBJ1-2,TRBV6-5,few,CASSYSPVYGYTF,TGTGCCAGCAGTTACTCTCCAGTCTATGGCTACACCTTC
TRBD2,TRBJ2-7,TRBV5-1,NA,CASSFGLLAGGPYEQYF,TGCGCCAGCAGCTTTGGACTTCTAGCGGGAGGGCCATACGAGCAGTACTTC
NA,TRBJ2-1,TRBV6-2/TRBV6-3,NA,CASSYSARSYNEQFF,TGTGCCAGCAGTTACTCGGCCCGCTCCTACAATGAGCAGTTCTTC
NA,TRBJ2-1,TRBV7-2,NA,CASSLNGGANYNEQFF,TGTGCCAGCAGCTTAAATGGCGGGGCCAACTACAATGAGCAGTTCTTC
NA,TRBJ1-1,TRBV19,many,CASSIDRGRGAFF,TGTGCCAGTAGTATAGACAGGGGCCGCGGAGCTTTCTTT
NA,TRBJ1-1,TRBV12-3/TRBV12-4,NA,CASSLTSGTEAFF,TGTGCCAGCAGTTTAACTTCAGGCACTGAAGCTTTCTTT